The text below deals with one T cell receptor beta chain. What it binds is not known. This sample was included in a study of long-term antiretroviral therapy in people with HIV. Study-level points and caveats: When set beside controls, HIV repertoires had CDR3 length ranges that were narrower. Pre-ART clonal expansions dominated every time point's repertoire.

They ran version v3.0 of the immunoSEQ assay at survey level. Sequencing set out to capture roughly 40,000-50,000 T-cell genomes per sample. Clones were read by immunoSEQ multiplex PCR, and TCRdb kept only the in-frame ones, dropping some. This sample has about 23,000 clones, with roughly 80% found just once. V was pared by 2 bases and J by 7 bases, with 6 bases of the junction left unmatched. This CDR3 is built from 15 residues. Per the germline V gene, CDR1 is SGHRS and CDR2 is YFSETQ. This sequence was found in a middle-aged man with HIV. The sample here was unsorted PBMCs, taken 0.3 years after starting antiretroviral therapy. The chain has TRBV5-1 and TRBJ2-2; 9 nucleotides align to TRBD2. The CDR3, as DNA: TGCGCCAGCAGCTTACAAGCGGGGGGCTACGGGGAGCTGTTTTTT. It encodes CASSLQAGGYGELFF.